The 20 T cell receptor beta chains in this list originate from one sample, sequenced in a study of metastatic and nonmetastatic thyroid tumors. TCRdb re-clonotyped the PCR reads via MiXCR. Of 20,000 to 25,000 clones in the sample, about a quarter were seen once. All patients were untreated before thyroid surgery. The source material was tumor tissue. These receptor sequences come from a female donor with papillary thyroid cancer or a benign thyroid nodule (not recorded which). Some clones in this sample may be carry-over from other donors' samples.

This clone is medium-sized in the sample. The chain recombines TRBV30 with TRBJ1-3; the D is unclear. Trimming shortened V by 1 base and J by 3 bases, and 13 bases separated the two germline ends. The CDR3 sequence is 15 residues long. The germline V gene has CDR1 GTSNPN and CDR2 SVGIG (reference sequence). The CDR3, as DNA: TGTGCCTGGAGTGGCGGGGTTGTGGATGGAAACACCATATATTTT. This sequence encodes CAWSGGVVDGNTIYF.

This clone was seen repeatedly, ten times or more. The genes are TRBV7-2 and TRBJ1-3; D is ambiguous. This CDR3 comprises 15 residues. CDR1 and CDR2 (germline): SGHTA, FQGNSA. Trimming shortened V by 7 bases and J by 6 bases, and 19 bases separated the two germline ends. The CDR3: CASKPPRTYLNTIYF. The CDR3 DNA reads TGTGCCAGCAAGCCCCCCAGGACCTACTTAAACACCATATATTTT.

The table lists this clone with many counts. V and J are TRBV12-3 or TRBV12-4 and TRBJ2-2; D uncertain. Trimming stripped 7 bases from V and 2 bases from J, with 8 bases between. The CDR3 loop spans 13 amino acids. CDR3 DNA: TGTGCCAGCACCCTCACAAACACCGGGGAGCTGTTTTTT. Amino acids: CASTLTNTGELFF.

This clone was detected a few times. CDR3 amino acids: CASSLAEDLDTQYF. The CDR3 nucleotides are TGTGCCAGCAGCTTGGCCGAGGATCTGGATACGCAGTATTTT. The chain employs TRBV5-6 and TRBJ2-3; D gene unclear. CDR3 length: 14 residues. V was cut by 0 bases and J by 6 bases, with 11 bases left in between. From germline, CDR1 is SGHDT and CDR2 YYEEEE.

This clone is medium-sized. The chain carries TRBV7-9 and TRBJ2-7; no reliable D call. Deletions cut 5 bases from V and 3 bases from J, with 5 bases between. This CDR3 spans 11 amino acids. Germline V gene sequence: CDR1 SEHNR, CDR2 FQNEAQ (reference sequence). This chain's CDR3 is CASSPGYEQYF. CDR3 coding DNA: TGTGCCAGCAGCCCGGGCTACGAGCAGTACTTC.

The V gene is TRBV18, the J gene TRBJ1-5; a weak D match, TRBD1 (6 bases). Per germline, CDR1 KGHSH and CDR2 LQKENI. The CDR3 runs to 14 residues. Trimming pared 3 bases from V and 4 bases from J, leaving 10 bases between. The CDR3 loop is CASSPGQPNQPQHF. DNA of the CDR3: TGTGCCAGCTCACCCGGACAGCCGAATCAGCCCCAGCATTTT.

The chain links TRBV11-2 to TRBJ2-3; a weak D match, TRBD1 (6 bases). CDR1 SGHAT and CDR2 FQNNGV come from the germline V gene. V lost 1 base, J lost 0 bases, and 11 bases lay in between. The CDR3 has 16 amino acids. CDR3 protein: CASSLGGPLSTDTQYF. CDR3 coding DNA: TGTGCCAGCAGCTTAGGGGGGCCCTTGAGCACAGATACGCAGTATTTT. The full variable domain, rest sourced from reference TRBV11-2 and TRBJ2-3, is EAGVAQSPRYKIIEKRQSVAFWCNPISGHATLYWYQQILGQGPKLLIQFQNNGVVDDSQLPKDRFSAERLKGVDSTLKIQPAKLEDSAVYLCASSLGGPLSTDTQYFGPGTRLTVL.

This clone was seen repeatedly, ten times or more. The same CDR3 also results from other DNA sequences found in this sample. The rearrangement links TRBV12-3 or TRBV12-4 to TRBJ2-6; 7 bases line up with TRBD1. The CDR3 loop spans 15 amino acids. J was trimmed by 4 bases and V by 4 bases; bases with no gene match: 4. The CDR3 DNA sequence: TGTGCCAGCAGTTACAGGGGCTCGGGGGCCAACGTCCTGACTTTC. Translation: CASSYRGSGANVLTF.

There are a few counts of this clone. V usage is TRBV6-1 and J usage is TRBJ2-7, with D possibly being TRBD1 (6 bases). The CDR3 sequence is 14 residues long. With 5 bases removed from V and 4 bases from J, the gap between germline ends came to 15 bases. Germline lookup yields CDR1 MNHNS and CDR2 SASEGT. The CDR3 reads CASSPGTGLYEQYF. The CDR3 nucleotides are TGTGCCAGCAGTCCCGGTACAGGGTTGTACGAGCAGTACTTC.

This clone was counted many times. V usage is TRBV12-3 or TRBV12-4 and J usage is TRBJ1-1, with 8 bases fitting TRBD1. V was pared by 5 bases and J by 9 bases, with 8 bases of the junction left unmatched. CDR3 size: 13 residues. The CDR3 DNA follows: TGTGCCAGCAGTCCTGAATGGACAGGGAAAGCTTTCTTT. It encodes CASSPEWTGKAFF.

This clone came up many times. J is TRBJ2-2 and V is TRBV19; either TRBD1 or TRBD2 may supply D (7 bases each). Trimming took 11 bases from V and 5 from J, leaving 18 bases between them. CDR1 and CDR2 (germline): LNHDA, SQIVND (reference sequence). CDR3 length: 14 amino acids. The CDR3 region has the DNA TGTGCCTCTTCAGGGGGGGGACATACCGGGGAGCTGTTTTTT. Its protein product is CASSGGGHTGELFF.

This clone was recorded a few times. The chain recombines TRBV9 with TRBJ2-3; D is unclear. Deletions cut 6 bases from V and 5 bases from J, with 7 bases between. There are 11 residues in the CDR3. Germline values: CDR1 SGDLS, CDR2 YYNGEE. The CDR3: CASIDIDTQYF. The CDR3 DNA reads TGTGCCAGCATCGACATAGATACGCAGTATTTT.

This clone occurred many times. The genes are TRBV15 and TRBJ2-2; perhaps TRBD1 as D (5 bases). This CDR3 is 14 amino acids long. The germline V and J ends were trimmed by 2 bases and 1 base, with 5 bases remaining between them. Germline CDR1 LNHNV, CDR2 YYDKDF (reference sequence). The CDR3 reads CATSRQGNTGELFF. DNA for the CDR3: TGTGCCACCAGCAGACAGGGGAACACCGGGGAGCTGTTTTTT.

This clone was observed many times. CDR3 nucleotides: TGTGCCAGCATTTTACTACCCAGACTGGAAGAGACCCAGTACTTC. This encodes CASILLPRLEETQYF. This sequence joins TRBV6-1 and TRBJ2-5; no reliable D call. The CDR3 has 15 residues. Germline loops: CDR1 MNHNS, CDR2 SASEGT. The V gene lost 7 bases and the J gene lost 3 bases, with 18 bases spanning the gap.

This clone was seen a few times. The chain has TRBV6-2 or TRBV6-3 and TRBJ2-2; D may correspond to TRBD1 or TRBD2 (5 bases each). Germline V gives CDR1 MNHEY, CDR2 SVGEGT. This CDR3 has 16 amino acids. Trimming stripped 4 bases from V and 9 bases from J, with 21 bases between. CDR3 nucleotides: TGTGCCAGCAGTTTAACTGGGGCGCTAGGGACCTGGGAGCTGTTTTTT. It is translated as CASSLTGALGTWELFF.

At least ten counts were recorded for this clone. The chain recombines TRBV7-2 with TRBJ1-2; D is unclear. Germline CDR1 is SGHTA and CDR2 is FQGNSA. The CDR3 is 15 residues long. V shed 4 bases and J shed 2 bases, with 14 bases lying between them. The CDR3 sequence: CASSWPGSFNYGYTF. DNA for the CDR3: TGTGCCAGCAGCTGGCCAGGATCGTTCAACTATGGCTACACCTTC.

This clone was detected only a few times. This chain joins TRBV6-2 or TRBV6-3 and TRBJ1-2; D remains unclear. Germline CDR1 MNHEY, CDR2 SVGEGT. The CDR3 covers 11 residues. V gave up 4 bases and J gave up 8 bases, with 8 bases separating them. CDR3 protein: CASSSMGGYTF. For the CDR3, the DNA is TGTGCCAGCAGTTCTATGGGGGGCTACACCTTC.

This clone was counted only a few times. This sequence joins TRBV20-1 and TRBJ2-1, with 14 bases identical to TRBD2. CDR1 and CDR2 (germline): DFQATT, SNEGSKA (reference sequence). Trimming cost V 6 bases and J 9 bases; bases outside gene matches: 13. The CDR3 has 16 amino acids. This chain's CDR3 is CSAGSVGTSGSSEQFF. CDR3 DNA: TGCAGTGCCGGAAGTGTCGGGACTAGCGGGAGTAGTGAGCAGTTCTTC.

This clone has a count of ten or more. The chain combines TRBV7-9 with TRBJ2-3; D perhaps matches TRBD1 (5 bases). Looked up from germline, CDR1 is SEHNR and CDR2 is FQNEAQ (reference sequence). The V end lost 1 base, the J end lost 6 bases, and 20 bases lay between the germline ends. This CDR3 spans 17 amino acids. The CDR3 loop reads CASSLGGASYLGDTQYF. Here the CDR3 DNA reads TGTGCCAGCAGCTTAGGTGGGGCTAGTTATTTAGGCGATACGCAGTATTTT.

This chain uses TRBV2 with TRBJ2-3, with D possibly called TRBD1 or TRBD2 (5 bases each). The CDR3 loop spans 15 amino acids. V was clipped by 5 bases and J by 9 bases, with 21 bases between them. Germline-derived CDR1 and CDR2 are SNHLY and FYNNEI. As DNA, the CDR3 is TGTGCCAGCAGTTTACAGCGGTGGGGCCATGGGACGCAGTATTTT. It translates to CASSLQRWGHGTQYF.